This T cell receptor (beta chain) was documented in a study of response to subunit inactivated influenza vaccine. Study-level points and caveats: Each seasonal influenza vaccination, the authors suggested, recruits few new T cells.

Germline CDR1 and CDR2: SGHRS and YFSETQ. This CDR3 has 16 residues. J lost 2 bases, V lost 2 bases, and 6 bases had no gene match. This clonotype has a count of ten or more. Its cognate antigen is unknown. In TCRdb, the RT-PCR reads were re-called with MiXCR into one record per CDR3 protein. The sample yields some 640,000 distinct CDR3 sequences, 14% seen once. The specimen was PBMCs from blood, collected about 14 days before vaccination. V usage is TRBV5-1 and J usage is TRBJ2-2; 7 bases line up with TRBD1. The source of this sequence is a man between 45 and 60 years old who received an inactivated influenza vaccine. The CDR3 coding sequence is TGCGCCAGCAGCTTTAGGACAGGAACCAACACCGGGGAGCTGTTTTTT. Its protein is CASSFRTGTNTGELFF.